These 17 T cell receptor beta chains came from one sample sequenced in a study of neurological immune-mediated disorders. Each CDR3 protein gets one entry after TCRdb re-called the 5' RACE reads with MiXCR. Of roughly 65,000 distinct CDR3 sequences in the sample, roughly 5.6% were seen once. The sequencing sample was made of PBMCs. These receptors came from a human donor with multiple sclerosis. The donor label of this sample is uncertain.

This clonotype was recorded many times. V and J are TRBV5-1 and TRBJ2-2; D is perhaps TRBD1 (5 bases). Germline lookup yields CDR1 SGHRS and CDR2 YFSETQ. This CDR3 has 17 amino acids. The ends were cut back, 0 bases at V and 4 bases at J, with 16 bases in the middle. The CDR3 DNA sequence: TGCGCCAGCAGCTTGGAAGGGGTCGGCCTGATCACCGGGGAGCTGTTTTTT. It specifies CASSLEGVGLITGELFF.

This clonotype was observed many times. The chain couples TRBV10-3 to TRBJ2-1; 7 bases map to TRBD2. J gave up 6 bases and V 0 bases, and 8 bases lay outside the gene matches. This CDR3 has 16 residues. Germline V gene sequence: CDR1 ENHRY, CDR2 SYGVKD. The CDR3 nucleotides read TGTGCCATCAGTGAGTCTTTGAGCGGGGATCCCAATGAGCAGTTCTTC. Translation: CAISESLSGDPNEQFF.

The chain carries TRBV18 and TRBJ1-1; D call uncertain. Trimming took 3 bases from V and 5 from J, leaving 16 bases between them. Germline V gene data show CDR1 as KGHSH and CDR2 as LQKENI. The CDR3 length is 15 residues. Here the CDR3 DNA reads TGTGCCAGCTCACCCAGACAAGAGCCAAGGACTGAAGCTTTCTTT. It encodes CASSPRQEPRTEAFF.

This clonotype has a count of ten or more. The J gene is TRBJ2-6, the V gene TRBV18; TRBD1 matches at 10 bases. The V gene's germline CDR1 is KGHSH and CDR2 LQKENI. There are 18 residues in the CDR3. V lost 3 bases and J lost 2; bases outside the gene matches: 7. The CDR3 is CASSPPGQGKTGANVLTF. The CDR3 nucleotides read TGTGCCAGCTCACCTCCGGGACAGGGGAAGACTGGGGCCAACGTCCTGACTTTC.

V usage is TRBV12-3 or TRBV12-4 and J usage is TRBJ2-3; a possible D gene is TRBD2 (6 bases). V lost 7 bases, J lost 1 base, and 15 bases lay in between. The CDR3 extends over 15 amino acids. DNA for the CDR3: TGTGCCAGCAATGGCGGGGAAACCGGCACAGATACGCAGTATTTT. It yields the protein CASNGGETGTDTQYF.

This clonotype was found many times. V and J are TRBV29-1 and TRBJ1-1; D call uncertain. The CDR3 totals 12 residues. Germline V CDR1 and CDR2: SQVTM, ANQGSEA. The CDR3 region has the DNA TGCATCTGTGGAGGGCTGAACACTGAAGCTTTCTTT. Protein sequence: CICGGLNTEAFF.

This chain uses TRBV29-1 with TRBJ1-2, with D uncertain. CDR1 and CDR2 (germline): SQVTM, ANQGSEA. Between the trimmed V and J ends, which lost 3 bases and 8 bases, there was a span of 16 bases. This CDR3 contains 13 residues. The CDR3 is CSVESLEVDGYTF. The CDR3 DNA reads as TGCAGCGTTGAGAGCCTTGAGGTCGACGGCTACACCTTC.

This clonotype appeared many times. The chain couples TRBV27 to TRBJ2-4; D possibly uses TRBD1 or TRBD2 (6 bases each). The length of the CDR3 is 13 residues. The germline CDR1 and CDR2 sequences are MNHEY and SMNVEV (reference sequence). V lost 6 bases to trimming and J lost 9 bases, with 15 bases between them. CDR3 DNA: TGTGCCAGCAGGGGGCCCGGAGGGGGCATTCAGTACTTC. This sequence encodes CASRGPGGGIQYF.

This clonotype has just one count. The chain carries TRBV18 and TRBJ2-3; the match to TRBD2 covers 10 bases. There are 16 residues in the CDR3. The V gene's germline CDR1 is KGHSH and CDR2 LQKENI. With 3 bases clipped from V and 2 bases from J, the junction kept 5 bases outside the gene matches. This CDR3 is CASSPSSGGPTDTQYF. CDR3 nucleotide sequence: TGTGCCAGCTCACCTAGTAGCGGGGGGCCCACAGATACGCAGTATTTT. Full variable domain (rest looked up from reference TRBV18 and TRBJ2-3): NAGVMQNPRHLVRRRGQEARLRCSPMKGHSHVYWYRQLPEEGLKFMVYLQKENIIDESGMPKERFSAEFPKEGPSILRIQQVVRGDSAAYFCASSPSSGGPTDTQYFGPGTRLTVL.

This clonotype has at least ten counts. This rearrangement joins TRBV10-3 to TRBJ1-2; perhaps TRBD1 as D (5 bases). V was trimmed by 3 bases and J by 3 bases, leaving 11 bases between them. In germline, CDR1 is ENHRY, CDR2 SYGVKD. CDR3 length equals 14 residues. The CDR3 loop is CAISDPGEDYGYTF. The DNA of the CDR3 is TGTGCCATCAGTGATCCGGGGGAGGACTATGGCTACACCTTC.

This clonotype was observed a handful of times. The chain carries TRBV5-5 and TRBJ2-2; 7 bases agree with TRBD1. There are 15 residues in the CDR3. Germline assignment: CDR1 SGHKS and CDR2 YYEKEE (reference sequence). Losses at the gene ends were 5 bases for V and 1 base for J; bases not matched to a gene: 5. The CDR3 DNA follows: TGTGCCAGCAGTTTCGACAGGGAGAACACCGGGGAGCTGTTTTTT. Translating gives CASSFDRENTGELFF.

For this clonotype: A much larger clone sits a single nucleotide away, making a read error possible. The chain carries TRBV2 and TRBJ1-1, with a tentative D call TRBD1 (5 bases). The CDR3 has 12 residues. Germline V gives CDR1 SNHLY, CDR2 FYNNEI. Trimming removed 0 bases from V and 11 bases from J, with 10 bases in between. CDR3 nucleotide sequence: TGTGCCAGCAGTGAAGCGCTGGGGGTGGCTTTCTTT. Translating it yields CASSEALGVAFF.

This clonotype was found many times. The chain is built from TRBV5-1 and TRBJ2-7; TRBD1 aligns across 8 bases. CDR3 length: 14 residues. With 5 bases clipped from V and 0 bases from J, the junction kept 4 bases outside the gene matches. CDR1 is SGHRS and CDR2 is YFSETQ in the germline V gene. The CDR3 nucleotides are TGCGCCAGCAGAGGACAGGGCCTCTCCTACGAGCAGTACTTC. Its translation: CASRGQGLSYEQYF.

This clonotype has a count of ten or more. The gene calls are TRBV20-1 and TRBJ1-2, with D unresolved. Trimming pared 3 bases from V and 1 base from J, leaving 6 bases between. CDR1 and CDR2 from the germline V gene are DFQATT and SNEGSKA (reference sequence). The CDR3 length is 12 residues. The CDR3 nucleotides are TGCAGTGCTAGTAACAGTAACTATGGCTACACCTTC. It translates to CSASNSNYGYTF.

This clonotype has at least ten counts. V gene TRBV30 combines with J gene TRBJ2-1; 7 nucleotides match TRBD1. This CDR3 spans 12 amino acids. V shed 3 bases, J shed 7 bases, and the junction held 3 bases outside the gene matches. Looked up from germline, CDR1 is GTSNPN and CDR2 is SVGIG (reference sequence). CDR3 loop: CAWSKQGNEQFF. The DNA for the CDR3 is TGTGCCTGGAGCAAACAGGGGAATGAGCAGTTCTTC.

This clonotype occurred a few times. The chain combines TRBV5-1 with TRBJ1-1; possible D gene TRBD1, 5 bases. Germline CDR1 and CDR2: SGHRS and YFSETQ. The CDR3 covers 14 residues. Trimming pared 5 bases from V and 0 bases from J, leaving 11 bases between. CDR3 nucleotide sequence: TGCGCCAGCAGGACAGATGTTTTGAACACTGAAGCTTTCTTT. Its translation is CASRTDVLNTEAFF. The whole variable domain, remainder taken from reference TRBV5-1 and TRBJ1-1, is KAGVTQTPRYLIKTRGQQVTLSCSPISGHRSVSWYQQTPGQGLQFLFEYFSETQRNKGNFPGRFSGRQFSNSRSEMNVSTLELGDSALYLCASRTDVLNTEAFFGQGTRLTVV.

This clonotype occurred a few times. J is TRBJ1-5 and V is TRBV25-1; D might be TRBD1 (5 bases). CDR1 and CDR2 (germline): MGHDK, SYGVNS. With 3 bases removed from V and 4 bases from J, the gap between germline ends came to 7 bases. The CDR3 contains 13 residues. CDR3 residues: CASSEGENQPQHF. CDR3 DNA sequence: TGTGCCAGCAGTGAGGGGGAAAATCAGCCCCAGCATTTT.